The clone carrying this T cell receptor (beta chain) was seen only a few times. The antigen is undetermined. TCRdb used MiXCR to reprocess the reads, holding one entry per CDR3 protein. The data contain under 300,000 distinct CDR3 sequences, less than 25% of them seen just once; the ten biggest clones take up under 25%. This CDR3 has 15 amino acids. The V end was cut by 3 bases, the J end by 0 bases, with 12 bases between. Germline loops: CDR1 KGHSH, CDR2 LQKENI. These data originate in a study of T cell repertoires in cytomegalovirus infection. Across the study: The public TCR beta signatures pointed to both CMV infection and matching HLA type. Study observations and caveats: CMV-specific HLA-C-restricted TCR beta clonotypes dominated the ex vivo response. Accumulated public TCR beta family frequency recognized individuals carrying CMV together with the relevant HLA.

Sequenced material: cultured PBMCs, taken from culture after CMV antigen stimulation. The clonotype comes from a human donor in good health (CMV status not recorded). Some clones in this sample may be carry-over from other donors' samples. The chain has TRBV18 and TRBJ2-7; D is possibly TRBD1 (6 bases). The CDR3 coding sequence is TGTGCCAGCTCACCGGGACAATCGAGCTCCTACGAGCAGTACTTC. Translated, it gives CASSPGQSSSYEQYF.